The 28 T cell receptor beta chains reported below all come from one sample, sequenced in a study of blood T cell repertoires in COVID-19 (dated by TCRdb to 2020 to 2022). Library preparation was by the immunoSEQ multiplex PCR assay. The table was pulled from immuneACCESS by TCRdb, which kept in-frame rearrangements only. Such tables lose some clones; where checked, under half of the loss comes from unresolved V genes, and the rest has no known cause. In all, the sample holds 35,000 to 40,000 clones, and just under 75% of those were seen once. The ten largest clones take up about 11% of the sample. Material: peripheral blood. All receptors derive from a man between 65 and 85 years old with COVID-19, enrolled during active disease.

The rearrangement uses TRBV19 and TRBJ1-2; 7 nucleotides line up with TRBD1. Germline CDR1 and CDR2: LNHDA and SQIVND (reference sequence). V trimming: 5 bases; J trimming: 8 bases; junction bases outside the gene matches: 11. The CDR3 sequence is 14 residues long. CDR3 coding DNA: TGTGCCAGTAGTTACACCAGACAGGGCGGGGGCTACACCTTC. This sequence encodes CASSYTRQGGGYTF.

The chain uses TRBV18 and TRBJ2-1; 7 positions agree with TRBD1. Germline lookup yields CDR1 KGHSH and CDR2 LQKENI. CDR3 size: 17 residues. V gave up 0 bases and J gave up 8 bases; unmatched junction bases: 13. For the CDR3, the DNA is TGTGCCAGCTCACCACCGTATGGGCAGGGGGTAGGGGATGAGCAGTTCTTC. It specifies CASSPPYGQGVGDEQFF.

The chain is built from TRBV18 and TRBJ2-2; D is ambiguous. Per germline, CDR1 KGHSH and CDR2 LQKENI. Trimming removed 3 bases from V and 2 bases from J, with 4 bases in between. The CDR3 consists of 13 residues. The chain's CDR3 is CASSPPNTGELFF. The CDR3, as DNA: TGTGCCAGCTCACCCCCTAACACCGGGGAGCTGTTTTTT.

This clone came up a few times. V is TRBV5-1 and J is TRBJ2-2, with D possibly matching TRBD2 (7 bases). In germline, CDR1 is SGHRS, CDR2 YFSETQ. The CDR3 extends over 16 amino acids. Trimming left V 0 bases short and J 3 bases short, with 12 bases between. The CDR3 is CASSLEGGEDTGELFF. CDR3 in DNA: TGCGCCAGCAGCTTGGAAGGGGGGGAGGACACCGGGGAGCTGTTTTTT.

The chain employs TRBV24-1 and TRBJ2-1; 8 nucleotides line up with TRBD2. Germline V gives CDR1 KGHDR, CDR2 SFDVKD. The V and J ends lost 2 bases and 4 bases, in that order; junction bases with no gene match: 9. The length of the CDR3 is 17 residues. CDR3 nucleotides: TGTGCCACCAGTGATTCAGGACTAGCAGCGGGGTACAATGAGCAGTTCTTC. Encoded protein: CATSDSGLAAGYNEQFF.

V gene TRBV7-9 combines with J gene TRBJ1-5, with 9 bases lining up with TRBD1. Germline assignment: CDR1 SEHNR and CDR2 FQNEAQ (reference sequence). The CDR3 is 17 amino acids. Trimming cost V 5 bases and J 7 bases; bases outside gene matches: 15. The DNA for the CDR3 is TGTGCCAGCAGCCCCGGGACAGGGTCCCCGTCCCGCCAGCCCCAGCATTTT. It yields the protein CASSPGTGSPSRQPQHF.

The table lists this clone with a few counts. The rearrangement uses TRBV11-2 and TRBJ1-1; D unclear. With 7 bases removed from V and 7 bases from J, the gap between germline ends came to 19 bases. The length of the CDR3 is 14 residues. Germline assignment: CDR1 SGHAT and CDR2 FQNNGV. The CDR3 sequence is CASNPSVGGIEAFF. The DNA of the CDR3 is TGTGCCAGCAACCCCAGCGTGGGAGGAATTGAAGCTTTCTTT.

This rearrangement joins TRBV5-1 to TRBJ1-1; D remains ambiguous. The CDR3 covers 15 residues. CDR1 SGHRS and CDR2 YFSETQ come from the germline V gene. V was shortened by 0 bases and J by 0 bases, with 9 bases between the two germline ends. The CDR3 DNA sequence: TGCGCCAGCAGCTTGGACGGGGTATTGAACACTGAAGCTTTCTTT. Translating it yields CASSLDGVLNTEAFF.

This chain connects TRBV5-4 to TRBJ1-2; weak D call: TRBD1 (5 bases). CDR1 is SGHNT, CDR2 YYREEE, per germline (reference sequence). The V end was cut by 6 bases, the J end by 8 bases, with 23 bases between. This CDR3 is built from 15 residues. The CDR3 DNA reads TGTGCCAGCACGACCTACACTGAAGGGGTGGGGGGCTACACCTTC. Translation: CASTTYTEGVGGYTF.

This chain joins TRBV18 and TRBJ1-5; 8 bases agree with TRBD1. From germline, CDR1 is KGHSH and CDR2 LQKENI. V lost 4 bases to trimming and J lost 3 bases; unmatched junction nucleotides: 5. The CDR3 has 15 amino acids. The CDR3 is CASSLGQGINQPQHF. Written as DNA, the CDR3 is TGTGCCAGCTCACTAGGACAGGGAATCAATCAGCCCCAGCATTTT.

The chain recombines TRBV18 with TRBJ2-1; 12 nucleotides align to TRBD2. CDR3 length equals 16 residues. Germline CDR1 KGHSH, CDR2 LQKENI. V lost 3 bases, J lost 2 bases, and 2 bases stayed unmatched. The CDR3, as DNA: TGTGCCAGCTCACCCCCTAGCGGGAGGGCCTACAATGAGCAGTTCTTC. Protein sequence: CASSPPSGRAYNEQFF.

CDR3 region: CASSLALAGVNEQFF. CDR3 coding DNA: TGTGCCAGCAGCTTGGCCCTAGCGGGAGTAAATGAGCAGTTCTTC. J is TRBJ2-1 and V is TRBV5-4; 10 nucleotides align to TRBD2. The germline gives CDR1 SGHNT, CDR2 YYREEE (reference sequence). This CDR3 has 15 residues. V shed 0 bases and J 7 bases; nucleotides not matched to a gene: 4. Full variable domain (rest looked up from reference TRBV5-4 and TRBJ2-1): ETGVTQSPTHLIKTRGQQVTLRCSSQSGHNTVSWYQQALGQGPQFIFQYYREEENGRGNFPPRFSGLQFPNYSSELNVNALELDDSALYLCASSLALAGVNEQFFGPGTRLTVL.

The chain links TRBV18 to TRBJ2-2; D uncertain. V lost 6 bases and J lost 7, with 15 bases in between. The CDR3 length is 14 residues. Germline CDR1 and CDR2: KGHSH and LQKENI. In DNA, the CDR3 is TGTGCCAGCTCTGGCGAGAGGCTCGGCGGGGAGCTGTTTTTT. It codes for CASSGERLGGELFF.

This chain links TRBV21-1 with TRBJ1-5; the DNA was not compared with TRBD1, the D call given in the table. TRBV21-1 is assigned pseudogene status. The CDR3 runs 19 residues. Written as DNA, the CDR3 is TGTGCCAGCAACCACCAACAGGGGATGTCGGGCTATAGCAATCAGCCCCAGCATTTT. Its protein product is CASNHQQGMSGYSNQPQHF.

The V and J genes are TRBV6-1 and TRBJ2-7; D possibly corresponds to TRBD2 (5 bases). This CDR3 has 15 residues. Germline CDR1 is MNHNS and CDR2 is SASEGT. V gave up 1 base and J gave up 3 bases, with 13 bases separating them. This CDR3 reads CASSEVGGRDYEQYF. The CDR3 DNA sequence: TGTGCCAGCAGTGAAGTCGGAGGACGGGACTACGAGCAGTACTTC.

This rearrangement joins TRBV10-3 to TRBJ1-1, with D possibly TRBD1 on 6 matching bases. CDR3 length: 13 amino acids. The germline V gene has CDR1 ENHRY and CDR2 SYGVKD. The ends were cut back, 5 bases at V and 1 base at J, with 8 bases in the middle. This chain's CDR3 is CAISQQGNTEAFF. CDR3 in DNA: TGTGCCATCAGTCAACAGGGGAACACTGAAGCTTTCTTT.

The chain uses TRBV18 and TRBJ1-4; D unclear. Trimming shortened V by 3 bases and J by 12 bases, and 17 bases separated the two germline ends. The CDR3 runs to 14 residues. CDR1 is KGHSH and CDR2 is LQKENI in the germline V gene. The CDR3 protein is CASSPENGGAELFF. As DNA, the CDR3 is TGTGCCAGCTCACCGGAGAATGGAGGTGCAGAACTGTTTTTT. The complete variable domain, with remaining parts taken from reference TRBV18 and TRBJ1-4, reads NAGVMQNPRHLVRRRGQEARLRCSPMKGHSHVYWYRQLPEEGLKFMVYLQKENIIDESGMPKERFSAEFPKEGPSILRIQQVVRGDSAAYFCASSPENGGAELFFGSGTQLSVL.

DNA of the CDR3: TGTGCCAGCAGTTACTATAAAGGGGGCGGCGGAGCTTTCTTT. Translation: CASSYYKGGGGAFF. V usage is TRBV6-2 or TRBV6-3 and J usage is TRBJ1-1, with 7 bases aligning to TRBD1. The trim removed 1 base at V and 10 bases at J, leaving 9 bases unmatched. The germline CDR1 and CDR2 sequences are MNHEY and SVGEGT. The CDR3 totals 14 residues.

The V call is TRBV5-4, the J call TRBJ2-2; TRBD1 is a possible D gene (5 bases). V dropped 4 bases and J dropped 1 base, with 11 bases sitting between them. The germline CDR1 and CDR2 sequences are SGHNT and YYREEE (reference sequence). The length of the CDR3 is 15 residues. CDR3 DNA sequence: TGTGCCAGCAGCCTGATTCAGGGGAACACCGGGGAGCTGTTTTTT. Amino acids: CASSLIQGNTGELFF.

The V and J genes are TRBV15 and TRBJ2-3; 7 bases align to TRBD2. With V trimmed by 1 base and J by 7 bases, 11 bases remained unmatched. This CDR3 is built from 16 residues. CDR1 LNHNV and CDR2 YYDKDF come from the germline V gene (reference sequence). In nucleotides, the CDR3 is TGTGCCACCAGCAGAGTAGGGCCCAGGGAGGGAAATACGCAGTATTTT. Protein product: CATSRVGPREGNTQYF.

In this sample, this clone turned up a few times. The rearrangement uses TRBV7-6 and TRBJ2-3; 10 nucleotides match TRBD1. Germline V gives CDR1 SGHVS, CDR2 FNYEAQ. V trimming: 1 base; J trimming: 0 bases; junction bases outside the gene matches: 4. CDR3 length equals 17 residues. The CDR3 reads CASSLDPGQGSTDTQYF. CDR3 DNA sequence: TGTGCCAGCAGCTTAGACCCGGGACAGGGGAGCACAGATACGCAGTATTTT. The whole variable domain, filled in from reference TRBV7-6 and TRBJ2-3, reads GAGVSQSPRYKVTKRGQDVALRCDPISGHVSLYWYRQALGQGPEFLTYFNYEAQQDKSGLPNDRFSAERPEGSISTLTIQRTEQRDSAMYRCASSLDPGQGSTDTQYFGPGTRLTVL.

This chain joins TRBV6-5 and TRBJ2-7; 11 bases are shared with TRBD1. This CDR3 has 15 residues. Germline assignment: CDR1 MNHEY and CDR2 SVGAGI. The CDR3, as DNA: TGTGCGGCGGGGGTCTGGGACAGGGGGGACTACGAGCAGTACTTC. Its protein is CAAGVWDRGDYEQYF.

This chain joins TRBV18 and TRBJ2-3, with 7 bases lining up with TRBD2. The V gene end was trimmed by 4 bases and the J gene end by 0 bases; junction bases not matched to a gene: 7. CDR3 length: 16 residues. The V gene's germline CDR1 is KGHSH and CDR2 LQKENI. The CDR3 protein is CASSLTSYTSTDTQYF. The CDR3 DNA sequence: TGTGCCAGCTCACTGACTAGCTACACTAGCACAGATACGCAGTATTTT. Together with reference TRBV18 and TRBJ2-3, the CDR3 gives the full variable domain: NAGVMQNPRHLVRRRGQEARLRCSPMKGHSHVYWYRQLPEEGLKFMVYLQKENIIDESGMPKERFSAEFPKEGPSILRIQQVVRGDSAAYFCASSLTSYTSTDTQYFGPGTRLTVL.

This clone appeared a single time. In DNA form, the CDR3 reads TGTGCCAGCAGCTCGACAGGGGGCATCGTTTACGAGCAGTACTTC. Amino acid sequence: CASSSTGGIVYEQYF. This rearrangement joins TRBV5-6 to TRBJ2-7; 10 bases align to TRBD1. J was trimmed by 4 bases and V by 3 bases; bases with no gene match: 7. The CDR3 is 15 amino acids. Germline values: CDR1 SGHDT, CDR2 YYEEEE.

The rearrangement uses TRBV29-1 and TRBJ1-1, with TRBD1 identical over 8 bases. Losses at the gene ends were 8 bases for V and 2 bases for J; bases not matched to a gene: 7. Germline V gene data show CDR1 as SQVTM and CDR2 as ANQGSEA. The CDR3 runs 13 residues. CDR3 sequence reads: CSTDRDSNTEAFF. In DNA, the CDR3 is TGCAGCACGGACAGGGACAGCAACACTGAAGCTTTCTTT.

This clone has more than one count but fewer than ten. V and J are TRBV2 and TRBJ1-1; D possibly corresponds to TRBD1 (5 bases). Per the germline V gene, CDR1 is SNHLY and CDR2 is FYNNEI. The ends were cut back, 3 bases at V and 2 bases at J, with 7 bases in the middle. This CDR3 is built from 13 residues. The CDR3 DNA follows: TGTGCCAGCAGTGACCAGGGAAACACTGAAGCTTTCTTT. Translation: CASSDQGNTEAFF.

V usage is TRBV2 and J usage is TRBJ1-4, with 7 bases identical to TRBD1. The ends lost 5 bases at V and 4 bases at J; junction bases unmatched: 7. Per the germline V gene, CDR1 is SNHLY and CDR2 is FYNNEI. The CDR3 consists of 15 residues. The CDR3 region is CASSFSRGINEKLFF. DNA of the CDR3: TGTGCCAGCAGTTTCTCCAGGGGGATTAATGAAAAACTGTTTTTT.

The gene calls are TRBV15 and TRBJ2-7; 7 bases match TRBD2. Trimming cost V 1 base and J 0 bases; bases outside gene matches: 3. From germline, CDR1 is LNHNV and CDR2 YYDKDF (reference sequence). CDR3 length: 15 amino acids. CDR3 DNA sequence: TGTGCCACCAGCAGAGGCGGGAGAGTCTCCTACGAGCAGTACTTC. Its translation is CATSRGGRVSYEQYF. Full variable domain (outside the CDR3, taken from reference TRBV15 and TRBJ2-7): DAMVIQNPRYQVTQFGKPVTLSCSQTLNHNVMYWYQQKSSQAPKLLFHYYDKDFNNEADTPDNFQSRRPNTSFCFLDIRSPGLGDTAMYLCATSRGGRVSYEQYFGPGTRLTVT.